A selection of T cell receptor beta chains follows, all from one sample in a study of T cell responses to AZD1222 COVID-19 vaccine. Here immunoSEQ multiplex PCR was the method, and the copy in TCRdb shows in-frame clones only, minus some. The table lists fewer than 150,000 clones, approximately 88% of them singletons, with less than 6% in the top ten. This specimen was peripheral blood, taken on day 0 of AZD1222 vaccination. The source is an adult in good health. CDR3s leave out the opening cysteine and the closing phenylalanine or tryptophan.

>TRBV11-1
ASSKGSMDLNTEAF
>TRBV29-1
SVEDLTSEQY
>TRBV9
ASSPGTSGGRAETQY
>TRBV11-2
ASSFRQGPIFDEQF
>TRBV5-1
ASSYRDTYTDTQY
>TRBV3-1/TRBV3-2
ASSQGGVRSSGNTIY
>TRBV5-1
ASSLLLAGGQETQY
>TRBV9
ASSVSLAGNTDTQY
>TRBV25-1
ASSVGGPLAAQY
>TRBV19
ASTPAGGSYEQY
>TRBV7-8
ASSLALGRRGDGYGYT
>TRBV28
ASSLTDRADEQY
>TRBV5-1
ASSPRQGTFYEQY
>TRBV6-2/TRBV6-3
ASSYQGRQF
>TRBV6-1
ASSELRGRPADTQY
>TRBV27
ATLGPSGEQF
>TRBV6-6
ASSYLESGEKLF
>TRBV3-1/TRBV3-2
ASSQDLYEQY
>TRBV6-5
ASSYSLGLSGYT
>TRBV9
ASSQGAPDTQY
>TRBV7-2
ASSPWTGNTGELF
>TRBV9
ASSVGPGGYT
>TRBV2
ASKADGNTIY
>TRBV11-2
ASSVGGEQY
>TRBV28
ASRTSGGDRETQY
>TRBV5-1
ASSLDTGETQY
>TRBV5-8
ASRLGDTQY
>TRBV19
ASSIDATGLYNSPLH
>TRBV28
ASRDLGGLSYNEQF